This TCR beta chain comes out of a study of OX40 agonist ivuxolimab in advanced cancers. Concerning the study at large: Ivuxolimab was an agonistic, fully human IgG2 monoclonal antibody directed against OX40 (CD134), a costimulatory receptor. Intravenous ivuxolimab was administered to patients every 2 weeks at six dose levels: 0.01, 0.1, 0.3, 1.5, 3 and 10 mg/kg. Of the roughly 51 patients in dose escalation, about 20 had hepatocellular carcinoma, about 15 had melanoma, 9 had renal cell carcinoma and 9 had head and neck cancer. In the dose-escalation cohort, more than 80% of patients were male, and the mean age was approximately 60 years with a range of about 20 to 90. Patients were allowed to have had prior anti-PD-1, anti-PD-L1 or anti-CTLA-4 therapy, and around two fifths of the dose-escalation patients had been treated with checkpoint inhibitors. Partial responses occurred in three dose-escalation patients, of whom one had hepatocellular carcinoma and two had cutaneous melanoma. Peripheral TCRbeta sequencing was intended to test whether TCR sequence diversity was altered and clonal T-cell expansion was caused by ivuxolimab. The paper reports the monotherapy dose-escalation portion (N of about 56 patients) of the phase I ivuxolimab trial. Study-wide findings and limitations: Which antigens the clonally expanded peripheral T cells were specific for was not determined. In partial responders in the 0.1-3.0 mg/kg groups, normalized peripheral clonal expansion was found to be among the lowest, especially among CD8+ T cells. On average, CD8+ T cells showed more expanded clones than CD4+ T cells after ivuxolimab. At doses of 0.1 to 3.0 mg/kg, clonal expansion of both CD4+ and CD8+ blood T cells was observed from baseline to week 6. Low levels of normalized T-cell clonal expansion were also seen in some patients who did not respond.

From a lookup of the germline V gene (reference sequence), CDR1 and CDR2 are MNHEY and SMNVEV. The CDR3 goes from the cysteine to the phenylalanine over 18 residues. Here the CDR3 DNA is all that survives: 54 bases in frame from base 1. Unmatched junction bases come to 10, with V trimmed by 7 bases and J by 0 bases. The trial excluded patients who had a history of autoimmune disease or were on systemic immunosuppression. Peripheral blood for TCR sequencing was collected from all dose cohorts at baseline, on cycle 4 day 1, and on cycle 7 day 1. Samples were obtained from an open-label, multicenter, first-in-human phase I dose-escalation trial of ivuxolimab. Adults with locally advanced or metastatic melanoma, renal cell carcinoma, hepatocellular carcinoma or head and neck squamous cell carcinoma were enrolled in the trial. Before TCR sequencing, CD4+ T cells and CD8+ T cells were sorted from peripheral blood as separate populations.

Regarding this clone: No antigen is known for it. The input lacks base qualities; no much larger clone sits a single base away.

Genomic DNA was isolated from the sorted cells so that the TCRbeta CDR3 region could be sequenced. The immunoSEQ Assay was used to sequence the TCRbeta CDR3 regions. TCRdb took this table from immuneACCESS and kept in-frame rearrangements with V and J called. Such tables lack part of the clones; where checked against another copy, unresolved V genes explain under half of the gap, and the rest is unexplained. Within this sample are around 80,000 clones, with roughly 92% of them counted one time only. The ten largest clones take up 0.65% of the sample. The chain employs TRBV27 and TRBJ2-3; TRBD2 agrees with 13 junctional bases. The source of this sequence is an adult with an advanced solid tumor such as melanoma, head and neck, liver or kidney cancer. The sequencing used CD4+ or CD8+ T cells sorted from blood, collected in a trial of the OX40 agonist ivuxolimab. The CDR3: CASIMSRLAGGSTDTQYF. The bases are TGTGCCAGCATCATGAGCCGACTAGCGGGGGGAAGCACAGATACGCAGTATTTT.